The present TCR beta chain was sequenced within a study of metastatic and nonmetastatic thyroid tumors (TCRdb year 2020). With regard to the full study: The researchers compared repertoires between peripheral blood samples and tumor or nodule tissue samples from patients with malignant or benign thyroid disease. Results the study describes overall, beyond this receptor: TCR beta diversity was reported as significantly higher in malignant tumors than in benign nodules, in both blood and tumor samples.

The CDR3, cysteine through phenylalanine, is 17 amino acids long. Just the 51-base CDR3 DNA is kept, in frame starting at base 1. According to the germline V gene, CDR1 reads SGDLS and CDR2 reads YYNGEE. From V the trimming removes 4 bases and from J it removes 3 bases, while the gene matches leave 7 bases of the junction unaccounted for. Library preparation was by PCR. For sequencing, an Illumina HiSeq 4000 was employed. High-throughput sequencing was used to profile the CDR3 region of the TCR beta-chain in every patient. From the authors' description of their analysis: CDR3 differences across clinicopathological groups were used to build a classifier for discriminating distant-metastatic papillary thyroid cancer patients. The Shannon index was used to assess repertoire diversity, and the Morisita-Horn index was used to assess tumor-blood repertoire similarity. In TCRdb, the public reads were trimmed at Q25 with fastp and aligned with MiXCR, with productive beta chains retained. The V and J calls were determined by TCRdb, not by the authors. The sample table contains under 15,000 clones; only one count was recorded for 12% of them. The biggest ten clones account for approximately 32% of the sample.

Before undergoing thyroid surgery, none of the patients had been given any kind of treatment. The study retrospectively analysed patient clinical samples collected from about 2012 to 2018 using T-cell receptor beta sequencing. At least ten counts were recorded for this clone. This receptor's antigen is unknown. Base qualities are not at hand, and no much larger clone is one base apart. The chain joins TRBV9 to TRBJ2-3, and TRBD2 aligns with 14 junction nucleotides. What was sequenced was blood. The TCR comes from a female donor with papillary thyroid cancer or a benign thyroid nodule (not recorded which). Some clones in this sample may be carry-over from other donors' samples. Read as DNA, the sequence is TGTGCCAGCAGCCTCGAGGGACTAGCGGGGGCAACAGATACGCAGTATTTT. This sequence encodes CASSLEGLAGATDTQYF. Here the CDR3 is joined to the reference TRBV9 and TRBJ2-3 genes, and the full variable domain is: DSGVTQTPKHLITATGQRVTLRCSPRSGDLSVYWYQQSLDQGLQFLIQYYNGEERAKGNILERFSAQQFPDLHSELNLSSLELGDSALYFCASSLEGLAGATDTQYFGPGTRLTVL.